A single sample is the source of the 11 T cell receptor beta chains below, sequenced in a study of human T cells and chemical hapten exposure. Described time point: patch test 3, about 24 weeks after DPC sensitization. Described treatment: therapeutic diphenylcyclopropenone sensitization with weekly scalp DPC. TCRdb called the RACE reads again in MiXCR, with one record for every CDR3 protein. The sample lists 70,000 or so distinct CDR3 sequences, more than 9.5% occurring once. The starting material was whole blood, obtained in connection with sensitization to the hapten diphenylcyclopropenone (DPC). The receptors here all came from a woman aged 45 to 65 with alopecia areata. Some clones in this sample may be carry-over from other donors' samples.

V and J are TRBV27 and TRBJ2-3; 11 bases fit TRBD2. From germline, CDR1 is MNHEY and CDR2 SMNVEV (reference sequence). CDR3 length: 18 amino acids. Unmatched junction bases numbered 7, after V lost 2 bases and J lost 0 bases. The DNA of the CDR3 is TGTGCCAGCAGTTTAACTAGCGGGAGCTTAACTAGCACAGATACGCAGTATTTT. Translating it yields CASSLTSGSLTSTDTQYF.

The chain's CDR3 is CASSKIRGTTEAFF. The CDR3 DNA reads TGTGCCAGCAGCAAAATACGGGGTACTACTGAAGCTTTCTTT. The gene calls are TRBV21-1 and TRBJ1-1. TRBV21-1 is listed as a pseudogene. CDR3 size: 14 residues.

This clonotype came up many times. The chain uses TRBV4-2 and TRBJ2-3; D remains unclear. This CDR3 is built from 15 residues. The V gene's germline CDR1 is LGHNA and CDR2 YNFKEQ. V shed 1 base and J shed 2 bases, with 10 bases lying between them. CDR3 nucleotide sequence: TGTGCCAGCAGCCAAGTGGCGCCTCCCACAGATACGCAGTATTTT. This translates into CASSQVAPPTDTQYF.

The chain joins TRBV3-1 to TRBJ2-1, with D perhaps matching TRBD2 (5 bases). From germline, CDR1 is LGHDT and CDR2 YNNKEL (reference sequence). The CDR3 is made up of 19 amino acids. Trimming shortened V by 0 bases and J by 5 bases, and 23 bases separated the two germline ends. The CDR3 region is CASSQDTPRVVGVNNEQFF. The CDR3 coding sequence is TGTGCCAGCAGCCAAGACACGCCACGGGTTGTGGGAGTCAACAATGAGCAGTTCTTC.

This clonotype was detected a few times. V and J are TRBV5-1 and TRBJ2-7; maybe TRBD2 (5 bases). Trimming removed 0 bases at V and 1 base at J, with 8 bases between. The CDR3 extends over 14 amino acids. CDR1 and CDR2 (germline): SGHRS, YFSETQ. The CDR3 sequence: CASSLAGGSYEQYF. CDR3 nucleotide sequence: TGCGCCAGCAGCTTGGCCGGCGGGTCCTACGAGCAGTACTTC. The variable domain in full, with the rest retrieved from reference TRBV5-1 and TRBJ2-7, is KAGVTQTPRYLIKTRGQQVTLSCSPISGHRSVSWYQQTPGQGLQFLFEYFSETQRNKGNFPGRFSGRQFSNSRSEMNVSTLELGDSALYLCASSLAGGSYEQYFGPGTRLTVT.

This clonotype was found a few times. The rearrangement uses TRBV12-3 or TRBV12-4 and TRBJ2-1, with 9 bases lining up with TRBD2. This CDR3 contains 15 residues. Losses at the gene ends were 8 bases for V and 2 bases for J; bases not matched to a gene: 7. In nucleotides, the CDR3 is TGTGCCAGCGGGGACCAGCGGGGGGCCTACAATGAGCAGTTCTTC. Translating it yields CASGDQRGAYNEQFF.

This chain's CDR3 is CASSTDLHAGETQYF. The DNA for the CDR3 is TGTGCCAGCAGCACAGACCTGCACGCAGGGGAGACCCAGTACTTC. The gene calls are TRBV7-8 and TRBJ2-5; the D gene is possibly TRBD1 (5 bases). The germline V and J ends were trimmed by 5 bases and 5 bases, with 18 bases remaining between them. CDR1 and CDR2 (germline): SGHVS, FQNEAQ. This CDR3 spans 15 amino acids.

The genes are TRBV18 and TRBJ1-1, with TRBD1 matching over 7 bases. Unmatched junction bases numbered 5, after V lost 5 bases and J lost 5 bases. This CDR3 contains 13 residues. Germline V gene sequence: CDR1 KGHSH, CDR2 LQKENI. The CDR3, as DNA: TGTGCCAGCTCATCCGACAGGGAGACTGAAGCTTTCTTT. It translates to CASSSDRETEAFF.

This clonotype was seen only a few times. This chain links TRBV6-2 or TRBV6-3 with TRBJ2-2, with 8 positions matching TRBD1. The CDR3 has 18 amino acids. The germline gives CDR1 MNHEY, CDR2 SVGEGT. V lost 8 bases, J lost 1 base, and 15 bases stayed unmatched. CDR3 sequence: CASGPDDRGGENTGELFF. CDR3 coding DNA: TGTGCCAGCGGCCCCGATGACAGGGGCGGAGAGAACACCGGGGAGCTGTTTTTT.

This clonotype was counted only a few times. CDR3 amino acids: CATREGSTDTQYF. The CDR3 DNA sequence: TGTGCCACCAGGGAGGGGAGCACAGATACGCAGTATTTT. The chain joins TRBV7-2 to TRBJ2-3, with 7 nucleotides matching TRBD2. The germline V gene has CDR1 SGHTA and CDR2 FQGNSA. CDR3 size: 13 residues. Trimming took 10 bases from V and 0 from J; bases not matched to a gene: 4.

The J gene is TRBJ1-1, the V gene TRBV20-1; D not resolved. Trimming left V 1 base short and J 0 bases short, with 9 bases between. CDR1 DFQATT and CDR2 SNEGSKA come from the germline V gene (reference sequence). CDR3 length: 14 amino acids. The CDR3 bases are TGCAGTGCTAGAGTTGGACTCATGAACACTGAAGCTTTCTTT. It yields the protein CSARVGLMNTEAFF.